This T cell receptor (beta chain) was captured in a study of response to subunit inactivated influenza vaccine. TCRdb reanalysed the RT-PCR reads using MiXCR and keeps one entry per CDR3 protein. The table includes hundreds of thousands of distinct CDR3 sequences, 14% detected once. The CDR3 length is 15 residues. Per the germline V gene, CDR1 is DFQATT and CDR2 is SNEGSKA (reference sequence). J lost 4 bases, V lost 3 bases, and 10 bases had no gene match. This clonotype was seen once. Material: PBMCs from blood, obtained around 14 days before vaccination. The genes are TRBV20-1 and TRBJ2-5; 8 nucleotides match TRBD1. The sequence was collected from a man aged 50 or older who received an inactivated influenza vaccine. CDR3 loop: CSARRAQGAGETQYF. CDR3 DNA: TGCAGTGCTAGGAGAGCTCAGGGGGCTGGAGAGACCCAGTACTTC.